The rows below give T cell receptor beta chains drawn from one sample of a study of blood T cell repertoires in COVID-19. Assay used: immunoSEQ multiplex PCR; TCRdb lists only in-frame clones, some missing. The sample has fewer than 400,000 clones, roughly nine tenths seen once; the top ten hold under 3%. Specimen: peripheral blood. These receptors originate from a woman in her twenties or thirties with COVID-19, enrolled during active disease. Each CDR3 is given with its conserved first and last residue. Fields, in order: J gene, D gene, V gene, clone size, CDR3 DNA, CDR3 protein. A D gene is named only where the DNA matches it firmly. Clone size, where shown, is once, few, many, or a class for clones that have expanded.

TRBJ2-2,TRBD2,TRBV6-5,once,TGTGCCGCTTCTAGCGGGGAGGGGAACACCGGGGAGCTGTTTTTT,CAASSGEGNTGELFF
TRBJ1-1,-,TRBV19,-,TGTGCCAGTAGTGCAAAACAGGGTATCGGGACTGAAGCTTTCTTT,CASSAKQGIGTEAFF
TRBJ1-5,TRBD1,TRBV6-4,-,TGTGCCAGGTGGACAGGGGGCAATCAGCCCCAGCATTTT,CARWTGGNQPQHF
TRBJ1-1,-,TRBV12-3/TRBV12-4,-,TGTGCCAGCAGCCCCACAGGGAACACTGAAGCTTTCTTT,CASSPTGNTEAFF
TRBJ1-1,-,TRBV29-1,-,TGCAGCGTTGGTTATAGGGGCCCCAAATCTTCTGAAGCTTTCTTT,CSVGYRGPKSSEAFF
TRBJ1-1,-,TRBV7-6,-,TGTGCCAGCAGCTCCAATACGGGGGGTGGCACTGAAGCTTTCTTT,CASSSNTGGGTEAFF
TRBJ2-1,TRBD2,TRBV27,-,TGTGCCAGCAGTTTATTTGCGGGAGCCAGAAATGAGCAGTTCTTC,CASSLFAGARNEQFF
TRBJ1-2,-,TRBV19,-,TGTGCCAGTAGTCGACCTGACAGTGGCTACACCTTC,CASSRPDSGYTF
TRBJ1-1,TRBD1,TRBV10-3,-,TGTGCCATCAGTGAAACCGGGACAGGCGAAGCTTTCTTT,CAISETGTGEAFF
TRBJ1-5,-,TRBV6-5,-,TGTGCCAGCAGAATGGGGGGTTATCAGCCCCAGCATTTT,CASRMGGYQPQHF
TRBJ2-7,-,TRBV10-3,-,TGTGCCATCAGTCGGGGATTGGGAGTCTACGAGCAGTACTTC,CAISRGLGVYEQYF
TRBJ1-2,TRBD1,TRBV11-2,-,TGTGCCAGCAGCAAGAACACACAGGGGGAGTACGTGCTGGACTATGGCTACACCTTC,CASSKNTQGEYVLDYGYTF
TRBJ2-6,-,TRBV7-2,-,TGTGCCAGCAGCTTTCAGGGTCTTTACTCTGGGGCCAACGTCCTGACTTTC,CASSFQGLYSGANVLTF
TRBJ2-7,TRBD1,TRBV25-1,-,TGTGCCAGCAGGACAGGGGCCTACGAGCAGTACTTC,CASRTGAYEQYF
TRBJ1-2,TRBD1,TRBV9,-,TGTGCCAGCAGCCCGACAGGGGGCGTCTATGGCTACACCTTC,CASSPTGGVYGYTF
TRBJ2-7,-,TRBV5-4,-,TGTGCCAGCAGCACCGAACTAGCCACCAACTCCTACGAGCAGTACTTC,CASSTELATNSYEQYF
TRBJ1-2,-,TRBV6-6,-,TGTGCCAGCAGCCCCAGGGTACACAACTATGGCTACACCTTC,CASSPRVHNYGYTF
TRBJ2-3,TRBD2,TRBV3-1/TRBV3-2,few,TGTGCCAGCAGCCAAGATCCAAGGACTAGCGCAACATTCACAGATACGCAGTATTTT,CASSQDPRTSATFTDTQYF
TRBJ2-7,-,TRBV5-6,-,TGTGCCAGCAGCTTTGACAGGAACCACGAGCAGTACTTC,CASSFDRNHEQYF
TRBJ1-4,-,TRBV7-2,-,TGTGCCAGCAGCTTAGTTACCAGGGATGAAAAACTGTTTTTT,CASSLVTRDEKLFF
TRBJ2-7,TRBD2,TRBV18,few,TGTGCCAGCTCAAGCGGGATCTACGAGCAGTACTTC,CASSSGIYEQYF
TRBJ2-7,TRBD1,TRBV10-3,once,TGTGCCATCGCCGAGGGGACAGCCTACGAGCAGTACTTC,CAIAEGTAYEQYF
TRBJ1-2,-,TRBV5-1,-,TGCGCCAGCGCCCCTTCCCAGGGTGGCTACACCTTC,CASAPSQGGYTF
TRBJ1-5,-,TRBV27,-,TGCGCCAGCAGTATTAATAGCAATCAGCCCCAGCATTTT,CASSINSNQPQHF
TRBJ1-1,-,TRBV12-3/TRBV12-4,-,TGTGCCAGCAGTTTACAGGTGAACACTGAAGCTTTCTTT,CASSLQVNTEAFF
TRBJ2-2,TRBD1,TRBV6-5,-,TGTGCCAGCAGTCCCCGGTTGACAGGGCTAGAGCTGTTTTTT,CASSPRLTGLELFF
TRBJ2-5,-,TRBV14,-,TGTGCCAGCAGCCCCCGGGGTTACCAAGAGACCCAGTACTTC,CASSPRGYQETQYF
TRBJ2-1,TRBD2,TRBV5-1,-,TGCGCCAGCAGCCCCCCCGGGACTAGCGGCTACAATGAGCAGTTCTTC,CASSPPGTSGYNEQFF
TRBJ2-1,TRBD1,TRBV11-2,-,TGTGCCAGCAGCTTCAGGGCCGGGACAGGGACGTGGTATGAGCAGTTCTTC,CASSFRAGTGTWYEQFF
TRBJ1-2,-,TRBV6-2/TRBV6-3,-,TGTGCCAGCAGTCCCCGGGGAGGGACTAACTATGGCTACACCTTC,CASSPRGGTNYGYTF
TRBJ1-6,TRBD1,TRBV25-1,-,TGTGCCAGCCGGACAGGTCGTGAGACCCTCCACTTT,CASRTGRETLHF
TRBJ1-1,-,TRBV11-2,-,TGTGCCAGCAGCTCGTACCGGGGGGCCTATAGCACTGAAGCTTTCTTT,CASSSYRGAYSTEAFF
TRBJ2-5,-,TRBV5-6,-,TGTGCCAGCAGCATAGACAGCGCTGAGACCCAGTACTTC,CASSIDSAETQYF
TRBJ2-1,TRBD1,TRBV6-5,-,TGTGCCAGCAGTTATGCCGGGACAGGGGGCGTGCAGTTCTTC,CASSYAGTGGVQFF
TRBJ1-2,-,TRBV12-3/TRBV12-4,once,TGTGCCAGCACCCTCCAGGGTTTCGATGGCTACACCTTC,CASTLQGFDGYTF
TRBJ1-1,TRBD1,TRBV5-4,-,TGTGCCATCCACAGGGGGCGAGGGATGAACACTGAAGCTTTCTTT,CAIHRGRGMNTEAFF
TRBJ2-7,-,TRBV4-1,-,TGCGCCAGCAGCCATCAGAACGGGATCTACGAGCAGTACTTC,CASSHQNGIYEQYF
TRBJ2-7,-,TRBV19,-,TGTGCCAGTAGTACATCCCTAGAGAGGAGGCGCAGCAACGAGCAGTACTTC,CASSTSLERRRSNEQYF
TRBJ1-1,-,TRBV7-2,-,TGTGCCAGCAGCTTCTCGGACAGCTTTGAAGCTTTCTTT,CASSFSDSFEAFF
TRBJ1-1,-,TRBV11-2,-,TGTGCCAGCAGCTTAGCAGGGCGACTTAACACTGAAGCTTTCTTT,CASSLAGRLNTEAFF
TRBJ1-1,TRBD1,TRBV5-1,-,TGCGCCAGCAGCTTTAGGGACAGGGTGACTGAAGCTTTCTTT,CASSFRDRVTEAFF
TRBJ2-1,TRBD2,TRBV3-1/TRBV3-2,-,TGTGCCAGCAGCCCTTACGGGACTAGCGGATCCAATGAGCAGTTCTTC,CASSPYGTSGSNEQFF
TRBJ2-7,-,TRBV15,-,TGTGCCACCAGCAGAGCGGACAGCAAGTACGAGCAGTACTTC,CATSRADSKYEQYF
TRBJ2-1,-,TRBV12-5,-,TGTGCTGTAGCCTCCTACAATGAGCAGTTCTTC,CAVASYNEQFF
TRBJ2-1,TRBD2,TRBV10-3,-,TGTGCCATCAGTGCTAGCGGTCCGAGCTCCTACAATGAGCAGTTCTTC,CAISASGPSSYNEQFF
TRBJ2-3,-,TRBV2,-,TGTGCCAGCAGTTGGAGTGGGGGGAATACGCAGTATTTT,CASSWSGGNTQYF
TRBJ2-7,TRBD2,TRBV5-6,-,TGTGCCAGCAGCTTGGGGCTAGCGGGAGGGCTCGGCGAGCAGTACTTC,CASSLGLAGGLGEQYF
TRBJ2-7,TRBD1,TRBV13,-,TGTGCCAGCTCCTCCTACAGGGGTAACTACGAGCAGTACTTC,CASSSYRGNYEQYF
TRBJ2-5,TRBD2,TRBV18,-,TGTGCCAGCTCACCACTCGCGGGAGGGCCTGAGACCCAGTACTTC,CASSPLAGGPETQYF
TRBJ2-7,TRBD2,TRBV9,-,TGTGCCAGCAGCGTAGGCACTAGCGGGAGCTACGAGCAGTACTTC,CASSVGTSGSYEQYF
TRBJ2-3,TRBD2,TRBV29-1,-,TGCAGCGCCGGACTAGCGGGTACAGATACGCAGTATTTT,CSAGLAGTDTQYF
TRBJ2-3,TRBD2,TRBV3-1/TRBV3-2,-,TGTGCCAGCAGCCAAGCTAGCGGGAGTGGTACAGATACGCAGTATTTT,CASSQASGSGTDTQYF
TRBJ1-1,-,TRBV30,-,TGTGCCTGGGATTTTCCCCGACTAAACACTGAAGCTTTCTTT,CAWDFPRLNTEAFF
TRBJ1-4,-,TRBV7-9,-,TGTGCCAGCAGCCACAGGGAGAGGCTAGATGAAAAACTGTTTTTT,CASSHRERLDEKLFF
TRBJ2-1,-,TRBV2,once,TGTGCCAGCCAGGTCCTCCTCGATGAGCAGTTCTTC,CASQVLLDEQFF